This TCR beta chain was captured by sequencing in a study of glioma-infiltrating T cells after dendritic cell vaccination. Study summary: Dendritic cell vaccine was injected intradermally three times, biweekly.

This CDR3 spans 13 amino acids. V lost 8 bases to trimming and J lost 3 bases, with 13 bases between them. Germline V gives CDR1 SEHNR, CDR2 FQNEAQ (reference sequence). The immunoSEQ assay amplified TCRB CDR3 from up to roughly 2 ug DNA. TCRdb keeps only in-frame clones here, not all; method: immunoSEQ multiplex PCR. The sample comprises more than 95,000 clones, more than 80% of which are singletons, and roughly 12% rests with the top ten. The chain is built from TRBV7-9 and TRBJ1-2; possibly TRBD1 for D (6 bases). The starting material was blood, obtained before dendritic cell vaccination. The receptor was isolated from a human donor with glioblastoma. The CDR3 DNA follows: TGTGCCAGCGATGCAGGGGTTGACTATGGCTACACCTTC. Amino acid sequence: CASDAGVDYGYTF. The full variable domain, with the rest looked up from reference TRBV7-9 and TRBJ1-2, is DTGVSQNPRHKITKRGQNVTFRCDPISEHNRLYWYRQTLGQGPEFLTYFQNEAQLEKSRLLSDRFSAERPKGSFSTLEIQRTEQGDSAMYLCASDAGVDYGYTFGSGTRLTVV.